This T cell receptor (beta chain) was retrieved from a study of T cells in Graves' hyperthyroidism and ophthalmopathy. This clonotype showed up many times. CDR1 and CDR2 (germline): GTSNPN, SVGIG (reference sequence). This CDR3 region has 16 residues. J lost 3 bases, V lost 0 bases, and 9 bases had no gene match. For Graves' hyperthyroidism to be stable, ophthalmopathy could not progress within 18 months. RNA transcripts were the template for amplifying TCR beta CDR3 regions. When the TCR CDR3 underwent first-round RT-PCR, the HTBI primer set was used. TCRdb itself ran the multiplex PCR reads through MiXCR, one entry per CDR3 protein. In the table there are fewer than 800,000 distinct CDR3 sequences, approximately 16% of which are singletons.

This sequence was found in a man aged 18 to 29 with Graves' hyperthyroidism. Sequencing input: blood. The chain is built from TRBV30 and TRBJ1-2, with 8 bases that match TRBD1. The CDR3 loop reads CAWSVFGDRWDYGYTF. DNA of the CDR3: TGTGCCTGGAGTGTATTTGGGGACAGGTGGGACTATGGCTACACCTTC.